This T cell receptor (beta chain) was captured by sequencing in a study of response to subunit inactivated influenza vaccine. Via MiXCR, TCRdb re-called the RT-PCR reads, giving one row per CDR3 protein. The table has around 500,000 distinct CDR3 sequences, approximately 11% seen once. Trimming cost V 8 bases and J 2 bases, with 18 bases left between them. The CDR3 spans 15 residues. Germline CDR1 is MNHEY and CDR2 is SMNVEV (reference sequence). Study-level findings and limits: Each seasonal influenza vaccination recruits few new T cells, the authors suggested.

Of note for this clonotype: No antigen is known for it.

J is TRBJ1-2 and V is TRBV27; D is possibly TRBD1 (6 bases). This receptor was obtained from a man aged 50-60 years who received an inactivated influenza vaccine. This material consisted of PBMCs from blood, taken around seven weeks after vaccination. CDR3 region: CASGSARQGNYGYTF. The CDR3 DNA reads as TGTGCCAGCGGATCCGCCCGGCAGGGGAACTATGGCTACACCTTC.